This paragraph covers one T cell receptor beta chain sequence. Its antigen is as yet unknown. Other DNA sequences from this sample encode an identical CDR3 as well. This entry comes from a study of T cell responses to AZD1222 COVID-19 vaccine. This CDR3 has 11 residues. The germline V and J ends were trimmed by 4 bases and 3 bases, with 1 base remaining between them. The germline V gene encodes CDR1 SNHLY and CDR2 FYNNEI. Study-level findings and limits: Regions 160-218 and 743-854 dominated among vaccine-associated CD4 TCRs spanning spike.

Repertoires were generated with immunoSEQ multiplex PCR, while TCRdb's copy carries only in-frame clones and drops some. The table records around 130,000 clones, roughly 88% of them present only once. This TCR derives from an adult in good health. Sequenced here: peripheral blood, sampled on day 0 of AZD1222 vaccination. The chain carries TRBV2 and TRBJ2-1; D is unresolved. CDR3 DNA: TGTGCCAGCAGTGGCTACAATGAGCAGTTCTTC. Translating gives CASSGYNEQFF.